The 19 T cell receptor beta chains given below trace back to one sample, sequenced in a study of a mutant IDH1 vaccine in newly diagnosed glioma. The table came from immunoSEQ multiplex PCR; TCRdb's copy has only in-frame clones and leaves some out. The profile shows about 37,000 clones, about four fifths of them singletons. Time point indicated: week 5, during vaccination. Mutant IDH1 20-mer peptide, at 300 ug, made up each vaccine dose, with topical imiquimod. Their antigens are not known. Sequenced here: PBMCs, sampled from a glioma patient whose treatment included an IDH1 peptide vaccine. These receptors were obtained from a man aged 30-40 years with glioma.

The V call is TRBV15, the J call TRBJ2-7, with D perhaps matching TRBD2 (6 bases). CDR3 length equals 14 residues. Trimming shortened V by 5 bases and J by 3 bases, and 14 bases separated the two germline ends. CDR1 is LNHNV and CDR2 is YYDKDF in the germline V gene (reference sequence). CDR3 nucleotides: TGTGCCACCAGCTCCCCGGGGGAAGACTACGAGCAGTACTTC. Amino acid sequence: CATSSPGEDYEQYF.

The chain recombines TRBV6-5 with TRBJ1-1; D might be TRBD1 (6 bases). Germline V gene data show CDR1 as MNHEY and CDR2 as SVGAGI. The V gene lost 4 bases and the J gene lost 1 base, with 13 bases spanning the gap. The CDR3 has 15 residues. CDR3 DNA: TGTGCCAGCAGTTCGAACAGGGTCAGGAACACTGAAGCTTTCTTT. Its protein is CASSSNRVRNTEAFF.

The chain employs TRBV30 and TRBJ1-2; D gene ambiguous. CDR3 size: 17 residues. Trimming left V 2 bases short and J 3 bases short, with 22 bases between. Per the germline V gene, CDR1 is GTSNPN and CDR2 is SVGIG (reference sequence). The CDR3 sequence: CAWSYRRRTRLYYGYTF. Here the CDR3 DNA reads TGTGCCTGGAGTTATAGACGACGGACGAGGCTGTACTATGGCTACACCTTC.

This chain uses TRBV5-4 with TRBJ2-5; D is ambiguous. Trimming stripped 5 bases from V and 1 base from J, with 12 bases between. CDR1 and CDR2 (germline): SGHNT, YYREEE (reference sequence). This CDR3 has 14 amino acids. The CDR3 coding sequence is TGTGCCAGCAGACGTGACCCCTCCCAAGAGACCCAGTACTTC. Its translation: CASRRDPSQETQYF.

The rearrangement uses TRBV11-2 and TRBJ2-5; D is undetermined. V lost 3 bases to trimming and J lost 0 bases, with 8 bases between them. The CDR3 extends over 14 amino acids. Germline-derived CDR1 and CDR2 are SGHAT and FQNNGV. The CDR3 bases are TGTGCCAGCAGCTTCATGAGTAACCAAGAGACCCAGTACTTC. Translation: CASSFMSNQETQYF.

The rearrangement links TRBV5-4 to TRBJ2-7; the match to TRBD2 covers 7 bases. The germline gives CDR1 SGHNT, CDR2 YYREEE (reference sequence). The junction had 9 bases not matched to a gene; V was cut back by 4 bases and J by 2 bases. The CDR3 runs to 15 residues. CDR3 in amino acids: CASSTSAGLPYEQYF. In DNA form, the CDR3 reads TGTGCCAGCAGCACGTCAGCGGGACTGCCCTACGAGCAGTACTTC.

The chain joins TRBV7-2 to TRBJ2-3, with D maybe TRBD1 (6 bases). The CDR3 is 14 residues long. Trimming stripped 0 bases from V and 6 bases from J, with 10 bases between. CDR1 SGHTA and CDR2 FQGNSA come from the germline V gene. The CDR3 spells CASSLARQADTQYF. CDR3 nucleotide sequence: TGTGCCAGCAGCTTAGCCCGACAGGCCGATACGCAGTATTTT.

The chain employs TRBV28 and TRBJ1-2; D possibly corresponds to TRBD1 (5 bases). There are 13 residues in the CDR3. V was cut by 5 bases and J by 2 bases, with 9 bases left in between. Germline CDR1 reads MDHEN; CDR2 reads SYDVKM. Written as DNA, the CDR3 is TGTGCCAGCAGTCCGGGACTGAACTATGGCTACACCTTC. Its protein product is CASSPGLNYGYTF.

The chain uses TRBV27 and TRBJ2-7, with D uncertain. The CDR3 spans 16 residues. The V gene lost 2 bases and the J gene lost 0 bases, with 14 bases spanning the gap. Looked up from germline, CDR1 is MNHEY and CDR2 is SMNVEV (reference sequence). The CDR3 bases are TGTGCCAGCAGTTTAGCCCCTAGTATGAGCTCCTACGAGCAGTACTTC. Translation: CASSLAPSMSSYEQYF.

This chain's CDR3 is CASSYSAGGGYEQYF. DNA for the CDR3: TGTGCCAGCAGTTACTCGGCAGGGGGGGGCTACGAGCAGTACTTC. V usage is TRBV6-5 and J usage is TRBJ2-7; D possibly matches TRBD1 or TRBD2 (7 bases each). The germline V and J ends were trimmed by 0 bases and 3 bases, with 12 bases remaining between them. Germline CDR1 reads MNHEY; CDR2 reads SVGAGI. The CDR3 spans 15 residues.

The gene calls are TRBV6-5 and TRBJ1-1; D gene uncertain. This CDR3 is 15 amino acids long. Trimming stripped 6 bases from V and 0 bases from J, with 14 bases between. CDR1 is MNHEY and CDR2 is SVGAGI in the germline V gene. CDR3 protein: CASSHPRSMNTEAFF. In DNA form, the CDR3 reads TGTGCCAGCAGCCACCCTAGGAGCATGAACACTGAAGCTTTCTTT.

This sequence joins TRBV4-1 and TRBJ2-7; 9 positions match TRBD1. Trimming at V came to 6 bases and at J to 5 bases, leaving 8 bases not matched to a gene. The CDR3 runs 14 residues. The germline gives CDR1 MGHRA, CDR2 YSYEKL. The CDR3 DNA follows: TGCGCCAGCAGGCGTGACAGGGGGGTTGACGAGCAGTACTTC. Translating gives CASRRDRGVDEQYF.

The CDR3 DNA sequence: TGTGCCAGCAGCGTAGAAGGCAGCCCAACCTACGAGCAGTACTTC. Protein product: CASSVEGSPTYEQYF. The rearrangement joins TRBV9 to TRBJ2-7; D not certain. The V gene's germline CDR1 is SGDLS and CDR2 YYNGEE. V lost 0 bases and J 2 bases, leaving 12 bases between the germline ends. The CDR3 consists of 15 residues. The whole variable domain, remainder taken from reference TRBV9 and TRBJ2-7, is DSGVTQTPKHLITATGQRVTLRCSPRSGDLSVYWYQQSLDQGLQFLIQYYNGEERAKGNILERFSAQQFPDLHSELNLSSLELGDSALYFCASSVEGSPTYEQYFGPGTRLTVT.

The V call is TRBV5-1, the J call TRBJ2-5; perhaps TRBD1 as D (5 bases). V was shortened by 4 bases and J by 3 bases, with 10 bases between the two germline ends. The length of the CDR3 is 13 residues. Looked up from germline, CDR1 is SGHRS and CDR2 is YFSETQ. The CDR3 here is CASSIRQKETQYF. DNA for the CDR3: TGCGCCAGCAGCATCCGACAGAAAGAGACCCAGTACTTC. Full variable domain (remainder filled in from reference TRBV5-1 and TRBJ2-5): KAGVTQTPRYLIKTRGQQVTLSCSPISGHRSVSWYQQTPGQGLQFLFEYFSETQRNKGNFPGRFSGRQFSNSRSEMNVSTLELGDSALYLCASSIRQKETQYFGPGTRLLVL.

V and J are TRBV27 and TRBJ2-5, with D uncertain. Germline assignment: CDR1 MNHEY and CDR2 SMNVEV (reference sequence). V shed 5 bases and J shed 2 bases, with 15 bases lying between them. This CDR3 is 15 amino acids long. The CDR3 DNA is TGTGCCAGCAGTCCGGACGTGGTGACACAAGAGACCCAGTACTTC. This encodes CASSPDVVTQETQYF.

The chain couples TRBV6-4 to TRBJ1-1; weak D call: TRBD1 (5 bases). CDR1 is MRHNA and CDR2 is SNTAGT in the germline V gene. The CDR3 is 13 residues long. Trimming removed 4 bases at V and 8 bases at J, with 14 bases between. The CDR3 nucleotides read TGTGCCAGCAGTGCCAGGGTAGCTATAGAAGCTTTCTTT. This sequence encodes CASSARVAIEAFF.

This chain joins TRBV5-1 and TRBJ1-1; weak D call: TRBD1 (6 bases). This CDR3 region has 17 residues. CDR1 is SGHRS, CDR2 YFSETQ, per germline. V lost 4 bases and J lost 1, with 20 bases in between. In nucleotides, the CDR3 is TGCGCCAGCAGCCTTAGTCCCGGGACGGGGGCGAACACTGAAGCTTTCTTT. This sequence encodes CASSLSPGTGANTEAFF.

The rearrangement links TRBV6-1 to TRBJ2-7; D is perhaps TRBD2 (5 bases). This CDR3 has 15 residues. Looked up from germline, CDR1 is MNHNS and CDR2 is SASEGT. Trimming removed 2 bases at V and 0 bases at J, with 11 bases between. The CDR3 region is CASSESTTNSYEQYF. As DNA, the CDR3 is TGTGCCAGCAGTGAATCGACTACCAACTCCTACGAGCAGTACTTC.

The V and J genes are TRBV19 and TRBJ2-7, with D perhaps matching TRBD1 (6 bases). V lost 5 bases to trimming and J lost 5 bases, with 22 bases between them. The CDR3 sequence is 16 residues long. Germline V gene data show CDR1 as LNHDA and CDR2 as SQIVND (reference sequence). In DNA form, the CDR3 reads TGTGCCAGTAGTCCCTTCGGACAGATCCAAGAAGACGAGCAGTACTTC. It codes for CASSPFGQIQEDEQYF.